What follows are 30 T cell receptor beta chains derived from one specimen sequenced in a study of cytomegalovirus exposure and HLA in healthy donors. Vbeta (60) and Jbeta (13) primers were used in the PCR. TCRdb's copy holds only in-frame clones and misses some; the assay was immunoSEQ multiplex PCR. The profile covers over 100,000 clones, with around 78% appearing a single time and 3% to 4% taken by the ten largest. Input material: PBMCs. These receptor sequences come from a woman aged 25 to 45 in good health and CMV-seropositive.

The chain links TRBV7-6 to TRBJ1-3; maybe TRBD1 (6 bases). V was clipped by 5 bases and J by 0 bases, with 14 bases between them. Germline V gene sequence: CDR1 SGHVS, CDR2 FNYEAQ. The CDR3 totals 16 residues. CDR3 in DNA: TGTGCCAGCAGCGTCGACGCAGGGGTCTCTGGAAACACCATATATTTT. Translating gives CASSVDAGVSGNTIYF.

This sequence joins TRBV7-2 and TRBJ2-3; tentative D call: TRBD2 (7 bases). V lost 0 bases to trimming and J lost 0 bases, with 13 bases between them. Germline values: CDR1 SGHTA, CDR2 FQGNSA. This CDR3 region has 17 residues. CDR3 region: CASSLAGGGPSTDTQYF. The CDR3 DNA sequence: TGTGCCAGCAGCTTAGCGGGCGGGGGCCCCAGCACAGATACGCAGTATTTT.

The CDR3 nucleotides read TGTGCCAGCAGCCCCGCACCCGGGACAGGGAACTACAATGAGCAGTTCTTC. This translates into CASSPAPGTGNYNEQFF. This chain links TRBV5-4 with TRBJ2-1; 9 bases are a match to TRBD1. Germline CDR1 SGHNT, CDR2 YYREEE (reference sequence). Trimming at V came to 4 bases and at J to 3 bases, leaving 11 bases not matched to a gene. There are 17 residues in the CDR3.

The chain is built from TRBV7-9 and TRBJ2-7; 9 nucleotides line up with TRBD1. CDR1 is SEHNR, CDR2 FQNEAQ, per germline (reference sequence). CDR3 length: 15 residues. The trim removed 5 bases at V and 4 bases at J, leaving 9 bases unmatched. The CDR3 region is CASSTGQGIFYEQYF. The CDR3 DNA is TGTGCCAGCAGCACCGGACAGGGGATCTTTTACGAGCAGTACTTC.

This chain links TRBV29-1 with TRBJ2-3; 8 bases agree with TRBD2. CDR3 size: 17 residues. Germline V gene data show CDR1 as SQVTM and CDR2 as ANQGSEA. V lost 1 base and J lost 3; bases outside the gene matches: 12. This CDR3 reads CSVEAQRGGAETDTQYF. The DNA for the CDR3 is TGCAGCGTTGAAGCTCAACGGGGGGGGGCCGAGACAGATACGCAGTATTTT.

This clone was observed a handful of times. The rearrangement uses TRBV28 and TRBJ2-5, with TRBD1 matching 7 bases. Germline-derived CDR1 and CDR2 are MDHEN and SYDVKM. Trimming cost V 6 bases and J 0 bases; bases outside gene matches: 16. CDR3 length: 18 amino acids. CDR3 sequence reads: CASRRYIEQGRHQETQYF. CDR3 DNA: TGTGCCAGCAGACGGTATATTGAACAGGGGCGGCACCAAGAGACCCAGTACTTC.

The genes are TRBV5-1 and TRBJ2-5; TRBD2 matches 13 bases. The CDR3 length is 17 residues. The germline CDR1 and CDR2 sequences are SGHRS and YFSETQ. V lost 3 bases and J lost 5; bases outside the gene matches: 10. CDR3 nucleotide sequence: TGCGCCAGCAGCTCATTACCGACTAGCGGGGGGTCGGAGACCCAGTACTTC. Translated, it gives CASSSLPTSGGSETQYF.

The CDR3 reads CASSYGTSGGQEQYF. The CDR3 coding sequence is TGTGCCAGCAGTTACGGGACTAGCGGGGGACAAGAGCAGTACTTC. The chain uses TRBV6-6 and TRBJ2-7; 14 nucleotides agree with TRBD2. The CDR3 spans 15 residues. CDR1 is MNHNY, CDR2 SVGAGI, per germline (reference sequence). The V gene end was trimmed by 2 bases and the J gene end by 7 bases; junction bases not matched to a gene: 4.

Details on this clone: Germline and junction disagree at one end, which may indicate a read error. J is TRBJ2-3 and V is TRBV6-1; TRBD2 is a possible D gene (5 bases). This CDR3 contains 12 residues. Germline-derived CDR1 and CDR2 are MNHNS and SASEGT. The CDR3 loop reads CAGEGSIDTQYF. For the CDR3, the DNA is TGTGCCGGCGAGGGTAGCATAGATACGCAGTATTTT.

The V call is TRBV4-1, the J call TRBJ1-1; 7 nucleotides agree with TRBD1. The CDR3 has 14 residues. CDR1 and CDR2 from the germline V gene are MGHRA and YSYEKL. The V segment lost 4 bases and the J segment 5 bases; nucleotides outside the gene matches: 7. In nucleotides, the CDR3 is TGCGCCAGCAGCCTTATGACAGGGAGGACTGAAGCTTTCTTT. Its protein is CASSLMTGRTEAFF.

V and J are TRBV6-1 and TRBJ2-6, with D unclear. This CDR3 has 14 residues. The V gene lost 5 bases and the J gene lost 1 base, with 6 bases spanning the gap. Germline CDR1 MNHNS, CDR2 SASEGT. Here the CDR3 reads CASSPHSGANVLTF. CDR3 nucleotide sequence: TGTGCCAGCAGTCCCCATTCTGGGGCCAACGTCCTGACTTTC.

This clone has a single count. The chain couples TRBV19 to TRBJ1-5, with TRBD1 identical over 9 bases. Germline lookup yields CDR1 LNHDA and CDR2 SQIVND (reference sequence). The CDR3 covers 16 residues. With 10 bases clipped from V and 3 bases from J, the junction kept 13 bases outside the gene matches. CDR3 nucleotide sequence: TGTGCCACCCAGGACAGGGGATCTTACCACAATCAGCCCCAGCATTTT. As protein: CATQDRGSYHNQPQHF.

The CDR3 is CASSGGLAGIKTQYF. The CDR3, as DNA: TGTGCCAGCAGCGGGGGACTAGCGGGGATTAAGACCCAGTACTTC. The rearrangement uses TRBV9 and TRBJ2-5; 13 nucleotides line up with TRBD2. The CDR3 covers 15 residues. The trim removed 3 bases at V and 6 bases at J, leaving 5 bases unmatched. Germline V gene data show CDR1 as SGDLS and CDR2 as YYNGEE.

The chain is built from TRBV20-1 and TRBJ1-1; D gene unclear. The CDR3 is 11 residues long. The V gene's germline CDR1 is DFQATT and CDR2 SNEGSKA (reference sequence). Between the trimmed V and J ends, which lost 2 bases and 2 bases, there was a span of 3 bases. The CDR3: CSARPNTEAFF. CDR3 nucleotides: TGCAGTGCTAGACCAAACACTGAAGCTTTCTTT.

This clone came up once. The chain carries TRBV9 and TRBJ1-1; D may be TRBD1 (5 bases). The CDR3 consists of 15 residues. Between the trimmed V and J ends, which lost 3 bases and 0 bases, there was a span of 12 bases. Germline V CDR1 and CDR2: SGDLS, YYNGEE. This chain's CDR3 is CASSGDSNMNTEAFF. The CDR3 DNA reads TGTGCCAGCAGCGGCGACAGCAACATGAACACTGAAGCTTTCTTT.

The chain uses TRBV5-1 and TRBJ2-1, with 7 bases identical to TRBD1. The CDR3 has 14 residues. CDR1 is SGHRS, CDR2 YFSETQ, per germline. V trimming: 3 bases; J trimming: 8 bases; junction bases outside the gene matches: 8. The CDR3 nucleotides are TGCGCCAGCAGCTCCAGACAGGGTAGGGATGAGCAGTTCTTC. Protein: CASSSRQGRDEQFF.

The rearrangement links TRBV6-1 to TRBJ2-7; 8 bases line up with TRBD1. Trimming cost V 7 bases and J 7 bases; bases outside gene matches: 12. The germline V gene encodes CDR1 MNHNS and CDR2 SASEGT. The CDR3 is made up of 14 amino acids. CDR3 in DNA: TGTGCCAGCACCCTAGACAGGGGCGGTCTAGAGCAGTACTTC. The encoded protein is CASTLDRGGLEQYF.

The count of this clone is one. The chain joins TRBV15 to TRBJ1-2; D call uncertain. CDR1 and CDR2 from the germline V gene are LNHNV and YYDKDF (reference sequence). The CDR3 has 16 residues. Trimming removed 4 bases from V and 4 bases from J, with 19 bases in between. As DNA, the CDR3 is TGTGCCACCAGCACCACCGGGAGAGAAGGCCCCTATGGCTACACCTTC. It yields the protein CATSTTGREGPYGYTF.

The chain is built from TRBV7-2 and TRBJ2-3; TRBD1 is a possible D gene (5 bases). Trimming cost V 1 base and J 7 bases, with 12 bases left between them. CDR1 is SGHTA, CDR2 FQGNSA, per germline. The length of the CDR3 is 14 residues. The CDR3 region has the DNA TGTGCCAGCAGCTTAGGGGGCGTCCGGAATACGCAGTATTTT. This sequence encodes CASSLGGVRNTQYF. The variable domain in full, completed from reference TRBV7-2 and TRBJ2-3, reads GAGVSQSPSNKVTEKGKDVELRCDPISGHTALYWYRQSLGQGLEFLIYFQGNSAPDKSGLPSDRFSAERTGGSVSTLTIQRTQQEDSAVYLCASSLGGVRNTQYFGPGTRLTVL.

This chain joins TRBV5-6 and TRBJ2-4, with TRBD1 matching 7 bases. V lost 2 bases, J lost 1 base, and 6 bases stayed unmatched. The CDR3 is 16 residues long. Germline assignment: CDR1 SGHDT and CDR2 YYEEEE. The CDR3 loop is CASSLQGLGAKNIQYF. The CDR3 DNA sequence: TGTGCCAGCAGCTTACAGGGGCTGGGGGCCAAAAACATTCAGTACTTC.

The CDR3, as DNA: TGTGCCAGCAGCTTAGCCGGGGGGGGTACCGGGGAGCTGTTTTTT. This translates into CASSLAGGGTGELFF. The chain uses TRBV7-8 and TRBJ2-2; 8 positions match TRBD2. With V trimmed by 0 bases and J by 5 bases, 2 bases remained unmatched. Germline CDR1 and CDR2: SGHVS and FQNEAQ. This CDR3 comprises 15 residues. The full variable domain, its missing parts supplied by reference TRBV7-8 and TRBJ2-2, is GAGVSQSPRYKVAKRGQDVALRCDPISGHVSLFWYQQALGQGPEFLTYFQNEAQLDKSGLPSDRFFAERPEGSVSTLKIQRTQQEDSAVYLCASSLAGGGTGELFFGEGSRLTVL.

This chain connects TRBV7-3 to TRBJ1-1; D not resolved. CDR1 SGHTA and CDR2 FQGTGA come from the germline V gene. Trimming removed 6 bases from V and 4 bases from J, with 18 bases in between. The CDR3 is 15 residues long. CDR3 DNA: TGTGCCAGCAGATCACTGCAGGCGGCGGGCACTGAAGCTTTCTTT. Its protein product is CASRSLQAAGTEAFF.

The rearrangement uses TRBV5-1 and TRBJ1-1; tentatively, D is TRBD1 (6 bases). In germline, CDR1 is SGHRS, CDR2 YFSETQ. The CDR3 length is 15 residues. V lost 4 bases and J 1 base, leaving 14 bases between the germline ends. The CDR3 nucleotides are TGCGCCAGCAGCGGTGGACAGAGACAGAACACTGAAGCTTTCTTT. Translated: CASSGGQRQNTEAFF. The full variable domain, rest sourced from reference TRBV5-1 and TRBJ1-1, is KAGVTQTPRYLIKTRGQQVTLSCSPISGHRSVSWYQQTPGQGLQFLFEYFSETQRNKGNFPGRFSGRQFSNSRSEMNVSTLELGDSALYLCASSGGQRQNTEAFFGQGTRLTVV.

This chain links TRBV6-1 with TRBJ1-4; tentatively, D is TRBD1 (5 bases). The V end lost 5 bases, the J end lost 5 bases, and 15 bases lay between the germline ends. The CDR3 covers 15 residues. The germline gives CDR1 MNHNS, CDR2 SASEGT. This chain's CDR3 is CASSPPGFSNEKLFF. In DNA form, the CDR3 reads TGTGCCAGCAGTCCCCCAGGGTTCTCCAATGAAAAACTGTTTTTT.

The CDR3 protein is CASREMQGNTEAFF. DNA for the CDR3: TGCGCCAGCAGGGAGATGCAGGGGAACACTGAAGCTTTCTTT. The chain joins TRBV5-1 to TRBJ1-1; D might be TRBD1 (5 bases). The CDR3 has 14 residues. Germline values: CDR1 SGHRS, CDR2 YFSETQ. With 5 bases removed from V and 1 base from J, the gap between germline ends came to 12 bases.

The gene calls are TRBV2 and TRBJ1-5; 9 bases are shared with TRBD1. Germline assignment: CDR1 SNHLY and CDR2 FYNNEI. V was clipped by 4 bases and J by 6 bases; unmatched bases: 4. CDR3 size: 14 residues. CDR3 sequence: CASSVTGGRQPQHF. The DNA of the CDR3 is TGTGCCAGCAGTGTAACAGGGGGCCGTCAGCCCCAGCATTTT.

The J gene is TRBJ1-4, the V gene TRBV6-5; D perhaps matches TRBD1 (6 bases). Germline V gene lookup returns CDR1 MNHEY and CDR2 SVGAGI. The germline V and J ends were trimmed by 8 bases and 0 bases, with 13 bases remaining between them. The CDR3 contains 15 residues. The CDR3 nucleotides are TGTGCCAGCTCGGACAGCGCCGCAACTAATGAAAAACTGTTTTTT. Its protein is CASSDSAATNEKLFF.

The CDR3 spells CASSLGDNRATGEKLFF. CDR3 DNA: TGTGCCAGCAGCTTAGGGGATAACAGGGCCACGGGTGAAAAACTGTTTTTT. The V and J genes are TRBV7-9 and TRBJ1-4; D possibly corresponds to TRBD1 (6 bases). CDR1 and CDR2 from the germline V gene are SEHNR and FQNEAQ (reference sequence). Trimming took off 1 base at V and 7 bases at J, with 19 bases between the two ends. The CDR3 extends over 17 amino acids. Combining the CDR3 with reference TRBV7-9 and TRBJ1-4 gives the whole variable domain DTGVSQNPRHKITKRGQNVTFRCDPISEHNRLYWYRQTLGQGPEFLTYFQNEAQLEKSRLLSDRFSAERPKGSFSTLEIQRTEQGDSAMYLCASSLGDNRATGEKLFFGSGTQLSVL.

V usage is TRBV5-1 and J usage is TRBJ2-7, with TRBD1 matching over 7 bases. The germline V gene has CDR1 SGHRS and CDR2 YFSETQ. CDR3 length: 13 residues. V shed 4 bases and J 2 bases; nucleotides not matched to a gene: 3. CDR3 protein: CASSAGTAYEQYF. CDR3 coding DNA: TGCGCCAGCAGCGCCGGGACAGCCTACGAGCAGTACTTC.

This chain connects TRBV7-8 to TRBJ2-5; D is undetermined. The CDR3 spans 12 residues. Trimming stripped 4 bases from V and 7 bases from J, with 10 bases between. Looked up from germline, CDR1 is SGHVS and CDR2 is FQNEAQ. CDR3 amino acids: CASSSNIGTQYF. The CDR3 DNA reads TGTGCCAGCAGCTCAAACATTGGGACCCAGTACTTC.